Following are 12 T cell receptor beta chains from one sample sequenced in a study of shared clonotypes between healthy human individuals. The data were produced by immunoSEQ multiplex PCR, yet TCRdb's version contains in-frame clones alone and is incomplete. The sample carries 1,500,000 or so clones, less than 99% recorded once. The specimen sequenced was naive CD4+ T cells sorted from blood. Subset given: CD45RA+ positively selected. These receptors were collected from a man younger than 40 in good health.

The V gene is TRBV10-3, the J gene TRBJ2-1; TRBD2 is a possible D gene (5 bases). The CDR3 contains 11 residues. The V gene lost 0 bases and the J gene lost 13 bases, with 7 bases spanning the gap. Germline V gene lookup returns CDR1 ENHRY and CDR2 SYGVKD. The CDR3 reads CAISESDSQFF. The CDR3 DNA follows: TGTGCCATCAGTGAGTCGGACTCACAGTTCTTC.

V is TRBV9 and J is TRBJ2-7; 8 positions match TRBD2. This CDR3 has 14 amino acids. Germline assignment: CDR1 SGDLS and CDR2 YYNGEE. The ends lost 3 bases at V and 4 bases at J; junction bases unmatched: 6. The CDR3 loop is CASSAHSGSYEQYF. CDR3 coding DNA: TGTGCCAGCAGCGCCCACAGCGGGAGTTACGAGCAGTACTTC.

The V and J genes are TRBV18 and TRBJ1-4; TRBD1 matches 7 bases. J lost 4 bases, V lost 2 bases, and 10 bases had no gene match. This CDR3 comprises 17 residues. Germline V lookup: CDR1 KGHSH, CDR2 LQKENI. The CDR3 here is CASSPMPPGQSNEKLFF. The CDR3 DNA reads TGTGCCAGCTCACCAATGCCCCCGGGACAGAGTAATGAAAAACTGTTTTTT.

The rearrangement uses TRBV7-2 and TRBJ2-1, with TRBD2 matching 10 bases. The V gene's germline CDR1 is SGHTA and CDR2 FQGNSA. Trimming took 1 base from V and 7 from J; bases not matched to a gene: 7. The length of the CDR3 is 16 residues. The CDR3 DNA is TGTGCCAGCAGCTTAGTTCCTAGCGGGAGTAGAAATGAGCAGTTCTTC. This gives the protein CASSLVPSGSRNEQFF.

The DNA of the CDR3 is TGTGCCAGCACCCGACAGGGGGCGGACGGGGAGCTGTTTTTT. Translation: CASTRQGADGELFF. This chain uses TRBV7-2 with TRBJ2-2; 10 bases fit TRBD1. The CDR3 totals 14 residues. The germline gives CDR1 SGHTA, CDR2 FQGNSA. The trim removed 7 bases at V and 7 bases at J, leaving 6 bases unmatched.

The chain links TRBV29-1 to TRBJ1-1; 7 bases agree with TRBD1. Germline CDR1 and CDR2: SQVTM and ANQGSEA. J gave up 10 bases and V 8 bases, and 13 bases lay outside the gene matches. The CDR3 is 12 residues long. The DNA for the CDR3 is TGCAGCTTCGGAGACAGGGTCTCTGGAGCTTTCTTT. Translated: CSFGDRVSGAFF.

The chain uses TRBV5-4 and TRBJ2-7, with TRBD1 matching over 12 bases. The CDR3 totals 17 residues. The junction had 12 bases not matched to a gene; V was cut back by 4 bases and J by 4 bases. Germline V gene data show CDR1 as SGHNT and CDR2 as YYREEE (reference sequence). Here the CDR3 reads CASSPVPGTGGLYEQYF. DNA of the CDR3: TGTGCCAGCAGCCCCGTCCCCGGGACAGGGGGCTTGTACGAGCAGTACTTC.

This clone was seen once. The rearrangement links TRBV29-1 to TRBJ2-5; TRBD1 aligns across 9 bases. Germline-derived CDR1 and CDR2 are SQVTM and ANQGSEA. With V trimmed by 3 bases and J by 6 bases, 8 bases remained unmatched. This CDR3 is built from 14 residues. This CDR3 reads CSVDRTGASKTQYF. The CDR3 nucleotides read TGCAGCGTTGATAGGACAGGGGCTTCGAAGACCCAGTACTTC.

The chain links TRBV28 to TRBJ2-5; 8 bases match TRBD2. The CDR3 length is 14 residues. Germline-derived CDR1 and CDR2 are MDHEN and SYDVKM. The V and J ends lost 5 bases and 7 bases, in that order; junction bases with no gene match: 9. The CDR3 DNA is TGTGCCAGCAGTCCCAGCGGGAGCGGGGGGACCCAGTACTTC. Translated, it gives CASSPSGSGGTQYF.

This rearrangement joins TRBV5-1 to TRBJ1-3, with 7 nucleotides matching TRBD1. V lost 0 bases and J lost 10; bases outside the gene matches: 1. CDR1 and CDR2 from the germline V gene are SGHRS and YFSETQ. The length of the CDR3 is 12 residues. The CDR3 loop reads CASSLDRGTIYF. The CDR3 nucleotides read TGCGCCAGCAGCTTGGACAGGGGAACCATATATTTT.

The V gene is TRBV6-5, the J gene TRBJ2-7; 9 positions agree with TRBD1. Trimming removed 5 bases from V and 7 bases from J; junction bases left unmatched: 12. Germline CDR1 reads MNHEY; CDR2 reads SVGAGI. The length of the CDR3 is 15 residues. The CDR3 region has the DNA TGTGCCAGCAGTGTCAGCCGAGTACAGGGGGCTGAGCAGTACTTC. Its protein product is CASSVSRVQGAEQYF.

The CDR3 reads CASSLAGGGNTIYF. CDR3 nucleotide sequence: TGTGCCAGCAGCTTAGCTGGGGGTGGAAACACCATATATTTT. J is TRBJ1-3 and V is TRBV11-2; the D gene is possibly TRBD1 (5 bases). The germline V gene has CDR1 SGHAT and CDR2 FQNNGV. The CDR3 loop spans 14 amino acids. Trimming took off 1 base at V and 3 bases at J, with 7 bases between the two ends.